One and the same sample provided the 29 T cell receptor beta chains below, sequenced in a study of radiation and T cells in renal cell carcinoma. The sample's time point: blood 2 weeks post-SBRT. As for treatment: 15 Gy SBRT to primary tumor, nephrectomy 4 weeks later. Clones were sequenced by immunoSEQ multiplex PCR, and TCRdb holds only the in-frame ones, with some missing. The table lists around 130,000 clones, around nine tenths of them singletons. Sequencing was performed on blood, taken from a patient whose treatment included radiotherapy and nephrectomy. The receptors here all came from a woman in her 70s with renal cell carcinoma.

This clone was recorded once. This sequence joins TRBV6-1 and TRBJ2-7; 9 bases match TRBD1. Looked up from germline, CDR1 is MNHNS and CDR2 is SASEGT. Losses at the gene ends were 6 bases for V and 2 bases for J; bases not matched to a gene: 5. This CDR3 is 14 amino acids long. In nucleotides, the CDR3 is TGTGCCAGCAGGGACAGGGGCCAAACCTACGAGCAGTACTTC. It yields the protein CASRDRGQTYEQYF.

The V call is TRBV5-1, the J call TRBJ1-2; no clear D gene. Germline V CDR1 and CDR2: SGHRS, YFSETQ. CDR3 length equals 11 residues. Trimming pared 7 bases from V and 3 bases from J, leaving 7 bases between. The CDR3 DNA is TGCGCCAGCCGAGAAGACTATGGCTACACCTTC. It encodes CASREDYGYTF.

The rearrangement uses TRBV28 and TRBJ2-3; 7 nucleotides agree with TRBD1. J was trimmed by 5 bases and V by 6 bases; bases with no gene match: 8. Germline V lookup: CDR1 MDHEN, CDR2 SYDVKM. The CDR3 loop spans 14 amino acids. The CDR3: CASRTQGVQDTQYF. The CDR3 DNA sequence: TGTGCCAGCAGGACGCAGGGGGTTCAAGATACGCAGTATTTT.

This chain joins TRBV30 and TRBJ1-2; D not resolved. V lost 2 bases to trimming and J lost 2 bases, with 15 bases between them. Germline-derived CDR1 and CDR2 are GTSNPN and SVGIG (reference sequence). The CDR3 consists of 15 residues. CDR3 coding DNA: TGTGCCTGGAGTATCCCCGGCGGTGCCAACTATGGCTACACCTTC. Translated: CAWSIPGGANYGYTF. The whole variable domain, filled in from reference TRBV30 and TRBJ1-2, reads SQTIHQWPATLVQPVGSPLSLECTVEGTSNPNLYWYRQAAGRGLQLLFYSVGIGQISSEVPQNLSASRPQDRQFILSSKKLLLSDSGFYLCAWSIPGGANYGYTFGSGTRLTVV.

This chain connects TRBV5-4 to TRBJ2-2; 10 bases agree with TRBD2. The CDR3 runs to 17 residues. V shed 0 bases and J 5 bases; nucleotides not matched to a gene: 7. Germline loops: CDR1 SGHNT, CDR2 YYREEE (reference sequence). CDR3 sequence: CASSLDSLAGATGELFF. The CDR3 region has the DNA TGTGCCAGCAGCTTGGACTCCCTAGCGGGGGCGACCGGGGAGCTGTTTTTT.

The genes are TRBV5-6 and TRBJ2-5; tentatively, D is TRBD1 or TRBD2 (6 bases each). The CDR3 spans 15 residues. Germline CDR1 is SGHDT and CDR2 is YYEEEE. V lost 6 bases and J lost 3, with 18 bases in between. The chain's CDR3 is CASTRGPSREETQYF. Here the CDR3 DNA reads TGTGCCAGCACCCGGGGGCCCAGTAGGGAAGAGACCCAGTACTTC.

The V gene is TRBV6-5, the J gene TRBJ1-1; the D is unclear. Trimming stripped 5 bases from V and 0 bases from J, with 13 bases between. Per the germline V gene, CDR1 is MNHEY and CDR2 is SVGAGI. The CDR3 extends over 15 amino acids. CDR3 amino acids: CASSATPILNTEAFF. In DNA, the CDR3 is TGTGCCAGCAGTGCGACCCCTATTCTGAACACTGAAGCTTTCTTT.

V usage is TRBV29-1 and J usage is TRBJ1-2, with 7 bases aligning to TRBD1. The CDR3 is 15 residues long. V was pared by 8 bases and J by 7 bases, with 19 bases of the junction left unmatched. Germline values: CDR1 SQVTM, CDR2 ANQGSEA. Written as DNA, the CDR3 is TGCAGCATTAAAAACCCGGGACAGAGGGAGGGTGGCTACACCTTC. This codes for CSIKNPGQREGGYTF.

The chain recombines TRBV5-6 with TRBJ1-5; the D is unclear. The germline gives CDR1 SGHDT, CDR2 YYEEEE. Between the trimmed V and J ends, which lost 1 base and 7 bases, there was a span of 12 bases. This CDR3 is 14 amino acids long. CDR3: CASSLRRAGQPQHF. In DNA, the CDR3 is TGTGCCAGCAGCTTGAGGAGGGCTGGCCAGCCCCAGCATTTT.

This clone occurred once. This chain connects TRBV2 to TRBJ1-2, with D perhaps matching TRBD1 (6 bases). The germline gives CDR1 SNHLY, CDR2 FYNNEI. The V and J ends lost 5 bases and 0 bases respectively, with 19 bases between them. CDR3 size: 17 residues. The CDR3 DNA is TGTGCCAGCAGTTATGTGGCGGGGGCAGGAGCTAACTATGGCTACACCTTC. Its protein product is CASSYVAGAGANYGYTF.

The rearrangement joins TRBV7-2 to TRBJ2-7; no reliable D call. The V gene lost 4 bases and the J gene lost 3 bases, with 10 bases spanning the gap. From germline, CDR1 is SGHTA and CDR2 FQGNSA. The CDR3 extends over 13 amino acids. Here the CDR3 reads CASSSYVVYEQYF. The CDR3 DNA reads TGTGCCAGCAGCTCTTACGTGGTCTACGAGCAGTACTTC.

The gene calls are TRBV7-3 and TRBJ1-6, with D hard to call. CDR3 length equals 17 residues. V was cut by 2 bases and J by 0 bases, with 11 bases left in between. From germline, CDR1 is SGHTA and CDR2 FQGTGA. As DNA, the CDR3 is TGTGCCAGCAGCTTACGGAATCGGAGCTCCTATAATTCACCCCTCCACTTT. Residues: CASSLRNRSSYNSPLHF.

The rearrangement links TRBV7-2 to TRBJ1-1; no clear D. The CDR3 spans 14 residues. V shed 5 bases and J shed 1 base, with 11 bases lying between them. Germline V gene data show CDR1 as SGHTA and CDR2 as FQGNSA. The CDR3 nucleotides read TGTGCCAGCAGCCCCCGGGGAGGGAACACTGAAGCTTTCTTT. It codes for CASSPRGGNTEAFF.

This chain connects TRBV7-6 to TRBJ1-1; D remains ambiguous. Germline lookup yields CDR1 SGHVS and CDR2 FNYEAQ. Trimming shortened V by 4 bases and J by 7 bases, and 10 bases separated the two germline ends. CDR3 size: 12 residues. CDR3 sequence (DNA): TGTGCCAGCAGCTCTCCGGGTCGTGAAGCTTTCTTT. Amino acid sequence: CASSSPGREAFF.

The chain uses TRBV6-5 and TRBJ1-2; D is unresolved. There are 13 residues in the CDR3. V lost 5 bases to trimming and J lost 13 bases, with 20 bases between them. Germline CDR1 and CDR2: MNHEY and SVGAGI. The CDR3 is CASSGGSGRLPTF. CDR3 DNA: TGTGCCAGCAGTGGAGGATCAGGACGCCTGCCCACCTTC.

V is TRBV4-3 and J is TRBJ1-3, with D possibly TRBD1 on 5 matching bases. V shed 1 base and J shed 6 bases, with 13 bases lying between them. Germline V gene sequence: CDR1 LGHNA, CDR2 YSLEER. The CDR3 covers 15 residues. DNA for the CDR3: TGCGCCAGCAGCCAAGGCGGGGGTGGCGAAAACACCATATATTTT. Its translation: CASSQGGGGENTIYF.

V usage is TRBV5-1 and J usage is TRBJ2-5; a weak D match, TRBD2 (6 bases). The CDR3 contains 14 residues. Germline assignment: CDR1 SGHRS and CDR2 YFSETQ. Trimming removed 4 bases from V and 11 bases from J, with 21 bases in between. The CDR3 spells CASSAGPTPGEQYF. CDR3 bases: TGCGCCAGCAGCGCGGGACCGACACCTGGTGAGCAGTACTTC.

This rearrangement joins TRBV5-8 to TRBJ2-1, with TRBD1 as a possible D gene (5 bases). Trimming took off 0 bases at V and 6 bases at J, with 19 bases between the two ends. There are 17 residues in the CDR3. Per the germline V gene, CDR1 is SGHTS and CDR2 is YDEGEE. As DNA, the CDR3 is TGTGCCAGCAGCTTGGGGCAGGGAAGGAGAAACGGCAATGAGCAGTTCTTC. Translation gives CASSLGQGRRNGNEQFF.

The gene calls are TRBV7-2 and TRBJ2-3; 10 nucleotides match TRBD2. The CDR3 is made up of 15 amino acids. The V gene's germline CDR1 is SGHTA and CDR2 FQGNSA. V was clipped by 1 base and J by 4 bases; unmatched bases: 2. CDR3 nucleotide sequence: TGTGCCAGCAGCTTAGGAGCGGGGGGGTCAGATACGCAGTATTTT. Residues: CASSLGAGGSDTQYF.

The chain combines TRBV27 with TRBJ2-6, with D possibly being TRBD1 (5 bases). The germline V gene has CDR1 MNHEY and CDR2 SMNVEV (reference sequence). V gave up 5 bases and J gave up 2 bases, with 19 bases separating them. This CDR3 is built from 18 residues. The CDR3 DNA is TGTGCCAGCAGTCAAAGACCGGCAGGGTTGGCTGGGGCCAACGTCCTGACTTTC. It encodes CASSQRPAGLAGANVLTF.

This sequence joins TRBV2 and TRBJ1-5, with D unresolved. Trimming took off 8 bases at V and 4 bases at J, with 15 bases between the two ends. Per the germline V gene, CDR1 is SNHLY and CDR2 is FYNNEI. The CDR3 contains 14 residues. DNA of the CDR3: TGTGCCAGCTACAGCGGAACAGCTAATCAGCCCCAGCATTTT. Translation: CASYSGTANQPQHF.

V is TRBV7-2 and J is TRBJ1-6, with D uncertain. The CDR3 consists of 15 residues. V lost 0 bases and J lost 7, with 10 bases in between. The germline gives CDR1 SGHTA, CDR2 FQGNSA. In nucleotides, the CDR3 is TGTGCCAGCAGCTTAGCGCGGACGGGGAATTCACCCCTCCACTTT. Its protein product is CASSLARTGNSPLHF.

The chain employs TRBV29-1 and TRBJ1-2, with unresolved D. The CDR3 totals 14 residues. Deletions cut 4 bases from V and 4 bases from J, with 16 bases between. The germline gives CDR1 SQVTM, CDR2 ANQGSEA. The CDR3 DNA is TGCAGCGTTGGGTTCTCAGCTCCTTCCTATGGCTACACCTTC. Protein product: CSVGFSAPSYGYTF.

V usage is TRBV9 and J usage is TRBJ1-1; possibly TRBD1 for D (5 bases). The germline V gene encodes CDR1 SGDLS and CDR2 YYNGEE. V dropped 6 bases and J dropped 4 bases, with 19 bases sitting between them. The CDR3 has 15 residues. The CDR3 protein is CASNREGRQGTEAFF. DNA of the CDR3: TGTGCCAGCAACCGGGAGGGACGCCAGGGCACTGAAGCTTTCTTT.

This clone has just one count. This rearrangement joins TRBV28 to TRBJ1-3; D gene unclear. The germline CDR1 and CDR2 sequences are MDHEN and SYDVKM. CDR3 length: 14 amino acids. Trimming pared 4 bases from V and 1 base from J, leaving 8 bases between. The CDR3 reads CASSWGGSGNTIYF. The CDR3 DNA reads as TGTGCCAGCAGTTGGGGAGGGTCTGGAAACACCATATATTTT.

This clone appeared once. This sequence joins TRBV11-2 and TRBJ2-7; D possibly corresponds to TRBD1 (5 bases). V lost 5 bases, J lost 2 bases, and 13 bases lay in between. The CDR3 length is 14 residues. Germline values: CDR1 SGHAT, CDR2 FQNNGV. The CDR3, as DNA: TGTGCCAGCAGCCGCGGACAATCACCCTACGAGCAGTACTTC. As protein: CASSRGQSPYEQYF.

The chain couples TRBV7-1 to TRBJ2-3, with 9 bases matching TRBD1. TRBV7-1 is an open reading frame, and its role is uncertain. V gave up 4 bases and J gave up 1 base; unmatched junction bases: 6. The CDR3 totals 16 residues. For the CDR3, the DNA is TGTGCCAGCAGCTACAGGGACAGGGCCCGCACAGATACGCAGTATTTT. Protein: CASSYRDRARTDTQYF.

V and J are TRBV30 and TRBJ1-1; D uncertain. Trimming pared 0 bases from V and 2 bases from J, leaving 10 bases between. This CDR3 is built from 14 residues. Germline-derived CDR1 and CDR2 are GTSNPN and SVGIG (reference sequence). CDR3 amino acids: CAWSVGPRNTEAFF. The CDR3 DNA reads as TGTGCCTGGAGTGTCGGGCCCCGAAACACTGAAGCTTTCTTT.

The chain employs TRBV7-2 and TRBJ2-6; D gene uncertain. The V and J ends lost 1 base and 1 base respectively, with 2 bases between them. CDR3 size: 14 residues. Germline V gives CDR1 SGHTA, CDR2 FQGNSA. CDR3 coding DNA: TGTGCCAGCAGCTTAGTGTCTGGGGCCAACGTCCTGACTTTC. This encodes CASSLVSGANVLTF.